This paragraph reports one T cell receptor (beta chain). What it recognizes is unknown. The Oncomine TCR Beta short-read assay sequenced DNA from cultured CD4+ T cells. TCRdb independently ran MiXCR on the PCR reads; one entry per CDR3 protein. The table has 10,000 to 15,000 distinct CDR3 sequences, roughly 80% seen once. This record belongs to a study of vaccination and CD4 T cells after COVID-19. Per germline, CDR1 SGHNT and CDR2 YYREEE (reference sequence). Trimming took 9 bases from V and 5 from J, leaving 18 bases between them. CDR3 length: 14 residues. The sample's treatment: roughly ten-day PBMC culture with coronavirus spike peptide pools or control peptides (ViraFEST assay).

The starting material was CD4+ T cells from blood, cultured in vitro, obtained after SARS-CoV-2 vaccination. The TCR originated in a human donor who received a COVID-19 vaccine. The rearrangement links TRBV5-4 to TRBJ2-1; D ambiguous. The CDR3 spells CATRDTTLDNEQFF. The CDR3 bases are TGTGCCACTAGGGATACGACCCTTGACAATGAGCAGTTCTTC.